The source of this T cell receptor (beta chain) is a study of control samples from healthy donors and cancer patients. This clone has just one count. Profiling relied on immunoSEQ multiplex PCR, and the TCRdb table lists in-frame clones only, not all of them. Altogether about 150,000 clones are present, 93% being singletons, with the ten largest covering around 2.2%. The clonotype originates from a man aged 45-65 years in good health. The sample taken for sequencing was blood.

CDR3 sequence reads: CASSAQGPPDEKLFF. The DNA of the CDR3 is TGTGCCAGCTCCGCACAGGGCCCTCCGGATGAAAAACTGTTTTTT. The J gene is TRBJ1-4, the V gene TRBV18; D is perhaps TRBD1 (6 bases). The CDR3 spans 15 residues. The ends were cut back, 6 bases at V and 6 bases at J, with 17 bases in the middle. CDR1 is KGHSH and CDR2 is LQKENI in the germline V gene.